The 5 T cell receptor beta chains listed next were all sequenced from one sample in a study of T cell changes during pregnancy in multiple sclerosis (dated by TCRdb to about 2019). The library was obtained by the immunoSEQ multiplex PCR assay. In its TCRdb copy, this immuneACCESS table keeps in-frame sequences only and misses some clones. Where compared with another copy, unresolved V genes explain less than half of these, and the others have no known cause. Here the sample has approximately 49,000 clones; roughly 89% occur a single time. The top ten constitute just over 5% of the sample. The specimen was peripheral blood, collected after pregnancy. The origin of the receptors is a female donor in good health, enrolled as a control in a pregnancy study.

This chain joins TRBV20-1 and TRBJ1-1; D remains ambiguous. V was cut by 4 bases and J by 2 bases, with 5 bases left in between. The CDR3 consists of 11 residues. CDR1 and CDR2 from the germline V gene are DFQATT and SNEGSKA (reference sequence). The CDR3 sequence: CSAIRNTEAFF. Written as DNA, the CDR3 is TGCAGTGCTATCCGTAACACTGAAGCTTTCTTT.

This clone has only one observation. The chain has TRBV2 and TRBJ1-4; TRBD1 is a possible D gene (5 bases). The CDR3 contains 14 residues. V was shortened by 7 bases and J by 7 bases, with 16 bases between the two germline ends. Germline V gene sequence: CDR1 SNHLY, CDR2 FYNNEI. This CDR3 is CASNRRGGAEKLFF. DNA for the CDR3: TGTGCCAGCAACCGAAGGGGAGGGGCTGAAAAACTGTTTTTT.

V gene TRBV5-6 combines with J gene TRBJ2-5; 8 bases align to TRBD1. The CDR3 runs 14 residues. Trimming removed 5 bases from V and 5 bases from J; junction bases left unmatched: 8. Per germline, CDR1 SGHDT and CDR2 YYEEEE. CDR3 nucleotides: TGTGCCAGCAGTCAGGACAGGGTAAGGGAGACCCAGTACTTC. The encoded protein is CASSQDRVRETQYF. Variable domain in full (rest from reference TRBV5-6 and TRBJ2-5): DAGVTQSPTHLIKTRGQQVTLRCSPKSGHDTVSWYQQALGQGPQFIFQYYEEEERQRGNFPDRFSGHQFPNYSSELNVNALLLGDSALYLCASSQDRVRETQYFGPGTRLLVL.

V usage is TRBV21-1 and J usage is TRBJ1-2; the table's D gene call, TRBD1, was not cross checked with the DNA. TRBV21-1 is a pseudogene. This CDR3 has 18 amino acids. The CDR3, as DNA: TGTGCCAGCACTCGCGAGTGGGTCCCAGGTGCATACCCTCATGGCTACACCTTC. Residues: CASTREWVPGAYPHGYTF.

DNA of the CDR3: TGCGCCAGCAGCCAAAGCGGGGGGGCCGGAGATGAGCAGTTCTTC. Its protein product is CASSQSGGAGDEQFF. V usage is TRBV4-3 and J usage is TRBJ2-1; 10 bases are shared with TRBD2. V lost 2 bases to trimming and J lost 8 bases; unmatched junction nucleotides: 6. Germline lookup yields CDR1 LGHNA and CDR2 YSLEER. The CDR3 covers 15 residues.